The 22 T cell receptor beta chains reported below all come from one sample, sequenced in a study of T cells in Graves' hyperthyroidism and ophthalmopathy. RNA transcripts were the template for amplifying TCR beta CDR3 regions. With the HTBI primer set, the TCR CDR3 went through a first round of RT-PCR. TCRdb fed the multiplex PCR reads into MiXCR, producing one record per CDR3 protein. Here the sample spans a few hundred thousand distinct CDR3 sequences, 40% to 55% being singletons. The specimen was peripheral blood or thyroid tissue (not recorded which). These receptors came from an adult woman with Graves' disease, either hyperthyroidism or ophthalmopathy (not recorded which).

CDR3 residues: CAISELAGGSWEQYF. In DNA, the CDR3 is TGTGCCATCAGTGAACTAGCGGGAGGTTCGTGGGAGCAGTACTTC. V usage is TRBV10-3 and J usage is TRBJ2-7; 12 bases line up with TRBD2. Per germline, CDR1 ENHRY and CDR2 SYGVKD. The CDR3 length is 15 residues. V lost 3 bases and J lost 7; bases outside the gene matches: 7.

CDR3 in amino acids: CASSLERGQGAYEQYF. The CDR3 DNA sequence: TGTGCCAGCAGCCTTGAACGGGGACAGGGGGCTTACGAGCAGTACTTC. V gene TRBV9 combines with J gene TRBJ2-7, with 12 bases matching TRBD1. Germline lookup yields CDR1 SGDLS and CDR2 YYNGEE. The CDR3 has 16 residues. V lost 4 bases, J lost 4 bases, and 9 bases stayed unmatched.

This clonotype was recorded a few times. The chain combines TRBV5-4 with TRBJ1-1, with 9 positions matching TRBD1. Germline V gene sequence: CDR1 SGHNT, CDR2 YYREEE (reference sequence). V lost 3 bases and J lost 0; bases outside the gene matches: 6. The CDR3 has 16 residues. CDR3 sequence (DNA): TGTGCCAGCAGCTGGGGTACAGGGGGCATGAACACTGAAGCTTTCTTT. Translation gives CASSWGTGGMNTEAFF.

This sequence joins TRBV6-4 and TRBJ2-3; 7 bases agree with TRBD2. V lost 4 bases to trimming and J lost 3 bases; unmatched junction nucleotides: 7. This CDR3 has 15 amino acids. Germline V gene sequence: CDR1 MRHNA, CDR2 SNTAGT. CDR3 nucleotide sequence: TGTGCCAGCAGTGTCGCGGCGGGAGCGACAGATACGCAGTATTTT. It encodes CASSVAAGATDTQYF.

This clonotype was counted many times. This rearrangement joins TRBV12-3 or TRBV12-4 to TRBJ1-1; 7 nucleotides line up with TRBD1. V lost 6 bases, J lost 2 bases, and 6 bases stayed unmatched. The CDR3 runs to 14 residues. In nucleotides, the CDR3 is TGTGCCAGCAGGCGGGGGACAGCAAACACTGAAGCTTTCTTT. It codes for CASRRGTANTEAFF.

The chain employs TRBV7-9 and TRBJ1-2, with a possible D match to TRBD1 (5 bases). The ends were cut back, 4 bases at V and 8 bases at J, with 20 bases in the middle. The CDR3 is 15 residues long. The germline CDR1 and CDR2 sequences are SEHNR and FQNEAQ (reference sequence). The CDR3 loop is CASSSSGRQWDGYTF. The CDR3 DNA is TGTGCCAGCAGCTCCTCAGGGAGGCAGTGGGACGGCTACACCTTC.

The table lists this clonotype with a few counts. The chain joins TRBV29-1 to TRBJ2-7, with D perhaps TRBD2 (5 bases). Trimming pared 5 bases from V and 7 bases from J, leaving 6 bases between. CDR1 is SQVTM and CDR2 is ANQGSEA in the germline V gene. CDR3 size: 9 residues. For the CDR3, the DNA is TGCAGCGTTTCGGGGGAGCAGTACTTC. Translated, it gives CSVSGEQYF.

Only a few counts were recorded for this clonotype. This chain connects TRBV30 to TRBJ1-4, with D possibly matching TRBD1 (5 bases). Germline V gene lookup returns CDR1 GTSNPN and CDR2 SVGIG (reference sequence). The CDR3 runs to 12 residues. V lost 2 bases to trimming and J lost 8 bases, with 9 bases between them. CDR3 region: CAWSTTGEKLFF. CDR3 coding DNA: TGTGCCTGGAGTACCACAGGAGAAAAACTGTTTTTT.

This clonotype was found many times. The chain employs TRBV5-8 and TRBJ1-5; D unclear. The germline CDR1 and CDR2 sequences are SGHTS and YDEGEE. CDR3 size: 14 residues. V was trimmed by 4 bases and J by 4 bases, leaving 12 bases between them. In DNA form, the CDR3 reads TGTGCCAGCAGCAAGGGAGTTTCAAATCAGCCCCAGCATTTT. Amino acid sequence: CASSKGVSNQPQHF. Together with reference TRBV5-8 and TRBJ1-5, the CDR3 gives the full variable domain: EAGVTQSPTHLIKTRGQQATLRCSPISGHTSVYWYQQALGLGLQFLLWYDEGEERNRGNFPPRFSGRQFPNYSSELNVNALELEDSALYLCASSKGVSNQPQHFGDGTRLSIL.

This clonotype was seen more than once but under ten times. The rearrangement uses TRBV6-2 or TRBV6-3 and TRBJ2-6, with 8 bases identical to TRBD1. Germline V gives CDR1 MNHEY, CDR2 SVGEGT. V gave up 4 bases and J gave up 4 bases; unmatched junction bases: 6. The CDR3 sequence is 16 residues long. CDR3 DNA sequence: TGTGCCAGCAGTTCCGACAGGGGTGACGGGGCCAACGTCCTGACTTTC. Translating gives CASSSDRGDGANVLTF.

The genes are TRBV9 and TRBJ1-4, with D unresolved. The germline V gene has CDR1 SGDLS and CDR2 YYNGEE. Deletions cut 4 bases from V and 8 bases from J, with 27 bases between. The CDR3 length is 18 residues. The CDR3 nucleotides read TGTGCCAGCAGCCCTCGCGCGGGAGGGCCCCTAGGGCAGGAAAAACTGTTTTTT. As protein: CASSPRAGGPLGQEKLFF.

The rearrangement uses TRBV29-1 and TRBJ2-7, with TRBD2 matching 9 bases. The CDR3 loop spans 13 amino acids. Germline V gene data show CDR1 as SQVTM and CDR2 as ANQGSEA. J lost 1 base, V lost 3 bases, and 1 base had no gene match. Written as DNA, the CDR3 is TGCAGCGTTGAGACTAGCGGTTCCTACGAGCAGTACTTC. Translated, it gives CSVETSGSYEQYF.

This clonotype has a count of ten or more. The chain links TRBV5-6 to TRBJ1-2; the D gene is possibly TRBD1 (5 bases). The CDR3 extends over 14 amino acids. Per the germline V gene, CDR1 is SGHDT and CDR2 is YYEEEE. Trimming removed 4 bases from V and 1 base from J, with 11 bases in between. Here the CDR3 DNA reads TGTGCCAGCAGCCGGGACGGCCTTAACTATGGCTACACCTTC. It codes for CASSRDGLNYGYTF.

The V gene is TRBV11-2, the J gene TRBJ2-5, with a possible D match to TRBD1 (5 bases). This CDR3 comprises 14 residues. Germline loops: CDR1 SGHAT, CDR2 FQNNGV. V lost 8 bases and J 5 bases, leaving 18 bases between the germline ends. CDR3 nucleotides: TGTGCCAGCGGATACAGGACCCGCCCGGAGACCCAGTACTTC. Protein product: CASGYRTRPETQYF.

The chain couples TRBV25-1 to TRBJ2-1; D is unclear. Near its end, the DNA agrees better with TRBJ2-7, so the J call may be wrong. There are 13 residues in the CDR3. The V gene's germline CDR1 is MGHDK and CDR2 SYGVNS. CDR3 bases: TGTGCCAGCAGCCGCGCTGGCTACAATGAGCAGTACTTC. Encoded protein: CASSRAGYNEQYF.

The DNA of the CDR3 is TGTGCCAGCAGTGTATCACAGTATAATTCACCCCTCCACTTT. It codes for CASSVSQYNSPLHF. The chain employs TRBV2 and TRBJ1-6, with no clear D. Germline CDR1 and CDR2: SNHLY and FYNNEI. Trimming stripped 4 bases from V and 4 bases from J, with 8 bases between. This CDR3 has 14 amino acids.

This clonotype came up once. The J gene is TRBJ1-5, the V gene TRBV25-1; 8 nucleotides line up with TRBD1. This CDR3 is 16 amino acids long. J lost 6 bases, V lost 4 bases, and 11 bases had no gene match. In germline, CDR1 is MGHDK, CDR2 SYGVNS. The CDR3 DNA reads as TGTGCCAGCAGTGGAACCGGGCCAGGGGGCATTCAGCCCCAGCATTTT. The encoded protein is CASSGTGPGGIQPQHF.

The V gene is TRBV29-1, the J gene TRBJ1-1, with TRBD1 identical over 9 bases. This CDR3 region has 12 residues. V was clipped by 6 bases and J by 4 bases; unmatched bases: 3. Germline assignment: CDR1 SQVTM and CDR2 ANQGSEA. CDR3: CSVSTGGTEAFF. The CDR3 coding sequence is TGCAGCGTCTCGACAGGGGGCACTGAAGCTTTCTTT.

The chain joins TRBV7-8 to TRBJ2-2, with D perhaps TRBD2 (6 bases). The V gene's germline CDR1 is SGHVS and CDR2 FQNEAQ. Trimming took 8 bases from V and 5 from J, leaving 18 bases between them. CDR3 length: 15 residues. This CDR3 reads CASSAQTSKTGELFF. Written as DNA, the CDR3 is TGTGCCAGCTCAGCGCAGACTAGTAAAACCGGGGAGCTGTTTTTT.

In its sample, this clonotype was seen once. This chain joins TRBV7-9 and TRBJ1-1; the match to TRBD1 covers 7 bases. After removal of 5 bases from V and 8 bases from J, the junction contained 14 bases not matched to a gene. Germline V gives CDR1 SEHNR, CDR2 FQNEAQ (reference sequence). This CDR3 comprises 15 residues. Here the CDR3 DNA reads TGTGCCAGCAGCCACGGCAGGGGGGGTAATTTCGAAGCTTTCTTT. It specifies CASSHGRGGNFEAFF.

V usage is TRBV9 and J usage is TRBJ2-7; TRBD1 matches at 8 bases. The DNA end is a closer match to TRBJ2-1, so the J assignment may be wrong. From germline, CDR1 is SGDLS and CDR2 YYNGEE. CDR3 size: 12 residues. Written as DNA, the CDR3 is TGTGCCAGCAGCTTACAGGGGGGTGAGCAGTTCTTC. It is translated as CASSLQGGEQFF.

V gene TRBV7-9 combines with J gene TRBJ1-2; D gene unclear. This CDR3 is 13 amino acids long. V was pared by 1 base and J by 4 bases, with 7 bases between. Looked up from germline, CDR1 is SEHNR and CDR2 is FQNEAQ (reference sequence). The CDR3 is CASSLELIYGYTF. CDR3 coding DNA: TGTGCCAGCAGCTTAGAGCTGATCTATGGCTACACCTTC.